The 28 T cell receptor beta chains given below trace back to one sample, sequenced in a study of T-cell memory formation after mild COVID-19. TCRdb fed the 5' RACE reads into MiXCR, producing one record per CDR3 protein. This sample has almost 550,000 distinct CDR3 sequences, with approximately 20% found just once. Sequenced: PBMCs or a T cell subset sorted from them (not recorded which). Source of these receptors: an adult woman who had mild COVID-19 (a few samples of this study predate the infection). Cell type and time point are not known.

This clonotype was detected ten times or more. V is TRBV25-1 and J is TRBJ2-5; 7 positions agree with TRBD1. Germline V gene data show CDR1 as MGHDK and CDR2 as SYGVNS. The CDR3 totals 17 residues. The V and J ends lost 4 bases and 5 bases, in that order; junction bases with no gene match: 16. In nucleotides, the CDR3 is TGTGCCAGCAGTGGGTCATGGGGCCACAGGGGAACGGAGACCCAGTACTTC. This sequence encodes CASSGSWGHRGTETQYF. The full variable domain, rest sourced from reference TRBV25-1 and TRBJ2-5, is EADIYQTPRYLVIGTGKKITLECSQTMGHDKMYWYQQDPGMELHLIHYSYGVNSTEKGDLSSESTVSRIRTEHFPLTLESARPSHTSQYLCASSGSWGHRGTETQYFGPGTRLLVL.

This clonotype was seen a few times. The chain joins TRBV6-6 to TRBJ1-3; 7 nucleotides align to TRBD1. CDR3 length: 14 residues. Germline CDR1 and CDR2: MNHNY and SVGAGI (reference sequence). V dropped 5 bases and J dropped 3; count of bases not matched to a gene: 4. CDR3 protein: CASSPTGDGNTIYF. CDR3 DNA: TGTGCCAGCAGTCCTACAGGGGATGGAAACACCATATATTTT.

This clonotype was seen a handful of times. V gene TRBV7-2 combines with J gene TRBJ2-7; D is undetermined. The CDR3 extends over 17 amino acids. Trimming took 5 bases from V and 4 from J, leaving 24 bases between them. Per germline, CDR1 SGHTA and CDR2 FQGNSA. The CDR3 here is CASSQRPPIQMPYEQYF. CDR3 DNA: TGTGCCAGCAGCCAACGACCTCCGATCCAAATGCCGTACGAGCAGTACTTC.

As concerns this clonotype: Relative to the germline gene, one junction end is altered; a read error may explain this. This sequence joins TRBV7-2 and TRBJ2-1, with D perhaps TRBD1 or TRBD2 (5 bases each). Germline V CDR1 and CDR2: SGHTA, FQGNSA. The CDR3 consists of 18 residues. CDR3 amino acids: CGSSLLVSGRRYSNEQFF. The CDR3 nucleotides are TGTGGCAGCAGCTTACTTGTTTCGGGACGCCGATACAGCAATGAGCAGTTCTTC.

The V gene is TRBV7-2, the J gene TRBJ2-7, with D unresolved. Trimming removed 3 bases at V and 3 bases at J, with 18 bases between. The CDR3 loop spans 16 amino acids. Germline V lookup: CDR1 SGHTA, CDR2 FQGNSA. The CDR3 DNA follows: TGTGCCAGCAGCTTTGCATCAGAACCCTCTCGCTACGAGCAGTACTTC. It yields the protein CASSFASEPSRYEQYF.

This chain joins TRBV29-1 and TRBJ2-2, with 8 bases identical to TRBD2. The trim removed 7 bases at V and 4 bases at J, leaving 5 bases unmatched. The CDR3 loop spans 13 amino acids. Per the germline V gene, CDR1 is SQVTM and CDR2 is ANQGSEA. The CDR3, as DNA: TGCAGCGGGGGACTAGGAGTCACCGGGGAGCTGTTTTTT. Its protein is CSGGLGVTGELFF.

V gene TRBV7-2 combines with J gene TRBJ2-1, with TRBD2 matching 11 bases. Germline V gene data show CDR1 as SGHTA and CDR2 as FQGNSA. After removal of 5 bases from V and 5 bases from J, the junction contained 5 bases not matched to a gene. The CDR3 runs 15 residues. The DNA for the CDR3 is TGTGCCAGCAGCAAGACTAGCGGGATTAACAATGAGCAGTTCTTC. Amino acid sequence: CASSKTSGINNEQFF.

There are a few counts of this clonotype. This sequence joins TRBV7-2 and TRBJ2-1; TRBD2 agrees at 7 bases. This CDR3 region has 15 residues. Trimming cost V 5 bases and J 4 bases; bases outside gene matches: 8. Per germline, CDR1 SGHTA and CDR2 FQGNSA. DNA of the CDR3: TGTGCCAGCAGCGGAATCCGGGACTATTACAATGAGCAGTTCTTC. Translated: CASSGIRDYYNEQFF.

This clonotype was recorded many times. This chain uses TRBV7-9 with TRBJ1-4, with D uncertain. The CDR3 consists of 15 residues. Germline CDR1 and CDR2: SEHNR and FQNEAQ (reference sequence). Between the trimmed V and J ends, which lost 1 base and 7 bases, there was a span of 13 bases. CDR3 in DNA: TGTGCCAGCAGCTTAGGCGATCTGAGTGGTGAAAAACTGTTTTTT. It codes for CASSLGDLSGEKLFF. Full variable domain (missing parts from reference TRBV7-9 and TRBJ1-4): DTGVSQNPRHKITKRGQNVTFRCDPISEHNRLYWYRQTLGQGPEFLTYFQNEAQLEKSRLLSDRFSAERPKGSFSTLEIQRTEQGDSAMYLCASSLGDLSGEKLFFGSGTQLSVL.

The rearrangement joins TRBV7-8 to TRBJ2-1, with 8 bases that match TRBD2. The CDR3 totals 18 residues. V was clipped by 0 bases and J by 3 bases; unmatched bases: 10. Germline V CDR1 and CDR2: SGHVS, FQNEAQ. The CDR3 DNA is TGTGCCAGCAGCTTAGCGGCCCCACTAGCGGATGTCTACAATGAGCAGTTCTTC. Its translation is CASSLAAPLADVYNEQFF.

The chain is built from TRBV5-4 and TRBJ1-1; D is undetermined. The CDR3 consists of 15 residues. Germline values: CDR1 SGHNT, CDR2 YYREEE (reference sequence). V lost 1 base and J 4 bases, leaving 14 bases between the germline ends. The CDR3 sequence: CASSLKNTEGTEAFF. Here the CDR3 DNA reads TGTGCCAGCAGCTTGAAGAACACGGAGGGCACTGAAGCTTTCTTT.

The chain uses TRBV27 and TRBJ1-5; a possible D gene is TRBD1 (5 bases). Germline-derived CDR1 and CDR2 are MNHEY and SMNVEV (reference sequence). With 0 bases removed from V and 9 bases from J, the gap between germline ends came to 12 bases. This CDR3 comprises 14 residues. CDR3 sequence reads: CASSLSGPVSPQHF. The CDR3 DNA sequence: TGTGCCAGCAGTTTATCGGGGCCGGTTTCGCCCCAGCATTTT.

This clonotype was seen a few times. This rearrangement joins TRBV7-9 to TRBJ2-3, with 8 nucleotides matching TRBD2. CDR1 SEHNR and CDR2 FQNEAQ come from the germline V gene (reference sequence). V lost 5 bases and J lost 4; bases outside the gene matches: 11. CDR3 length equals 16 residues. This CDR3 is CASSPRTSGRSDTQYF. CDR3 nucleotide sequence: TGTGCCAGCAGCCCCAGAACCAGCGGGAGATCAGATACGCAGTATTTT.

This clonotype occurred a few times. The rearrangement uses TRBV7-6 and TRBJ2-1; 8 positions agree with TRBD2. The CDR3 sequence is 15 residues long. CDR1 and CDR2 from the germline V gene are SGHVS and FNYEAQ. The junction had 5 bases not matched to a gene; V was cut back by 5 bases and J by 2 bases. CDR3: CASSTGLVTYNEQFF. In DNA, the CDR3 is TGTGCCAGCAGCACGGGACTAGTAACCTACAATGAGCAGTTCTTC.

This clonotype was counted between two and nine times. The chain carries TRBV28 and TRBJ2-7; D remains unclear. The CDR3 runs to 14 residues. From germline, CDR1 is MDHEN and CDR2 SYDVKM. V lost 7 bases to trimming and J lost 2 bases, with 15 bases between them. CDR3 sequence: CASKGVLTAYEQYF. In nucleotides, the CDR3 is TGTGCCAGCAAAGGAGTACTAACGGCCTACGAGCAGTACTTC.

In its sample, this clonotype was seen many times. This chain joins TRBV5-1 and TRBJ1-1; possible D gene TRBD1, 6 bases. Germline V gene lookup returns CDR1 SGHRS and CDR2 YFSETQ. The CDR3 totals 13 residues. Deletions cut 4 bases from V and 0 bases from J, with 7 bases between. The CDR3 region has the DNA TGCGCCAGCAGCGAGGGGGTGAACACTGAAGCTTTCTTT. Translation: CASSEGVNTEAFF.

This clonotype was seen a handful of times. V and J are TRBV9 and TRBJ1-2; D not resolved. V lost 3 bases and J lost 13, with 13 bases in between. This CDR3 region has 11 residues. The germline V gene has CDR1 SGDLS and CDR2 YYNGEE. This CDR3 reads CASSAATALTF. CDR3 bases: TGTGCCAGCAGCGCTGCAACGGCCCTCACCTTC.

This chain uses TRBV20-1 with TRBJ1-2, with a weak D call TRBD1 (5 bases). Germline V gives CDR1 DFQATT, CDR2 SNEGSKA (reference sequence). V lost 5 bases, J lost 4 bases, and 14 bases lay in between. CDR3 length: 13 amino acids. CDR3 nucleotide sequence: TGCAGTGCTGGGGGAGAAAGGGCCTATGGCTACACCTTC. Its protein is CSAGGERAYGYTF.

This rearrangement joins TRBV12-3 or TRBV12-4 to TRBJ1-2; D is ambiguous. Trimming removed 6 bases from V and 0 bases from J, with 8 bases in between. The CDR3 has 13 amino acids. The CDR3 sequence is CASRQYSNYGYTF. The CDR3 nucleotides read TGTGCCAGCAGACAGTACTCTAACTATGGCTACACCTTC.

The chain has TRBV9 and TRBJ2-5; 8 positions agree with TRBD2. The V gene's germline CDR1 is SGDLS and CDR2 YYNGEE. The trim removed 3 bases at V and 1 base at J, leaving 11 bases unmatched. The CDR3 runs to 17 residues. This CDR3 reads CASSAPTSDRIQETQYF. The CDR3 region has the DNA TGTGCCAGCAGCGCTCCGACTAGCGACCGCATCCAAGAGACCCAGTACTTC.

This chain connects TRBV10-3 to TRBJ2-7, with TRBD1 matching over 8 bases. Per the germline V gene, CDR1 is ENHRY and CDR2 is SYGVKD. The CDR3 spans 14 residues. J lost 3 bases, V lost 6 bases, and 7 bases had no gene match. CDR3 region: CAISWTGTNYEQYF. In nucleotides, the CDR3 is TGTGCCATCAGCTGGACAGGGACAAACTACGAGCAGTACTTC.

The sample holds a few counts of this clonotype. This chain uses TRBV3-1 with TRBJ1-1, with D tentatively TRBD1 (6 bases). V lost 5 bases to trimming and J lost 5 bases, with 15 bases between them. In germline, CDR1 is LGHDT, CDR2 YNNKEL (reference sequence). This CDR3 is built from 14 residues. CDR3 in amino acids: CASSSPSQGTEAFF. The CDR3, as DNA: TGTGCCAGCAGCTCCCCGTCCCAGGGGACTGAAGCTTTCTTT. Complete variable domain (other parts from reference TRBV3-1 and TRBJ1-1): DTAVSQTPKYLVTQMGNDKSIKCEQNLGHDTMYWYKQDSKKFLKIMFSYNNKELIINETVPNRFSPKSPDKAHLNLHINSLELGDSAVYFCASSSPSQGTEAFFGQGTRLTVV.

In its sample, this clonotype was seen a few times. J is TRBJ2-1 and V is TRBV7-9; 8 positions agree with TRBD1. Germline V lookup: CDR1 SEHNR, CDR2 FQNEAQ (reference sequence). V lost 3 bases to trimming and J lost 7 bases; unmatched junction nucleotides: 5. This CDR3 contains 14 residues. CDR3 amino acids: CASSFQGARNEQFF. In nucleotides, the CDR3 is TGTGCCAGCAGCTTTCAGGGGGCGCGAAATGAGCAGTTCTTC.

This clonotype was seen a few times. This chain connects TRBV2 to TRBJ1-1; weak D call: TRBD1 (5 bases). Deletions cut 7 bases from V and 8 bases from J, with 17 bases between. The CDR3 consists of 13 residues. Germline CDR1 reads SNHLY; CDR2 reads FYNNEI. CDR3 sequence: CASNPPLRQEAFF. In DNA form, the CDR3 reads TGTGCCAGCAATCCACCTTTAAGACAGGAAGCTTTCTTT.

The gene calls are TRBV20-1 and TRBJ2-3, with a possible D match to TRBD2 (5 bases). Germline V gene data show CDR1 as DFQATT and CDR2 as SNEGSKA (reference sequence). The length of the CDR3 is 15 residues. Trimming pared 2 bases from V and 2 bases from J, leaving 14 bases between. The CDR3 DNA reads TGCAGTGCTAGAAAAAGAGGGTCGATCACAGATACGCAGTATTTT. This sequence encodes CSARKRGSITDTQYF.

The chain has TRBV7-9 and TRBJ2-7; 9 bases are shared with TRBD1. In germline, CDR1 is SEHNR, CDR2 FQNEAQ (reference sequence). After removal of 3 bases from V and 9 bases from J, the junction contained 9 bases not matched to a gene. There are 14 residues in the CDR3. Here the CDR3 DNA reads TGTGCCAGCAGCTTGGCAGGACAGGGGATCGGGCAGTACTTC. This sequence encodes CASSLAGQGIGQYF. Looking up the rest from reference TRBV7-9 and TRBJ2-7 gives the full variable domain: DTGVSQNPRHKITKRGQNVTFRCDPISEHNRLYWYRQTLGQGPEFLTYFQNEAQLEKSRLLSDRFSAERPKGSFSTLEIQRTEQGDSAMYLCASSLAGQGIGQYFGPGTRLTVT.

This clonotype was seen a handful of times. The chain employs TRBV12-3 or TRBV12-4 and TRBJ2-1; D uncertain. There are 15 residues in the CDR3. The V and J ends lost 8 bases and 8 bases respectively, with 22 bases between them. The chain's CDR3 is CASDRSWTEEHEQFF. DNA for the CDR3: TGTGCCAGCGACCGTAGCTGGACCGAAGAGCATGAGCAGTTCTTC.

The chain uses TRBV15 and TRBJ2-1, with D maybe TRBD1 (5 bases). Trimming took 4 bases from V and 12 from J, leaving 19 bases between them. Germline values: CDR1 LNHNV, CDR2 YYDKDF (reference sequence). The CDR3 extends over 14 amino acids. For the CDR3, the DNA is TGTGCCACCAGCACCAGGGCCTCCCCACTGGGGCAGTTCTTC. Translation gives CATSTRASPLGQFF. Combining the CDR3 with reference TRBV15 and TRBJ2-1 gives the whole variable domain DAMVIQNPRYQVTQFGKPVTLSCSQTLNHNVMYWYQQKSSQAPKLLFHYYDKDFNNEADTPDNFQSRRPNTSFCFLDIRSPGLGDTAMYLCATSTRASPLGQFFGPGTRLTVL.